This TCR beta chain was profiled in a study of early T cells in non-severe SARS-CoV-2 infection. This clonotype was counted ten times or more. The germline V gene has CDR1 MNHEY and CDR2 SVGAGI. With 6 bases clipped from V and 3 bases from J, the junction kept 2 bases outside the gene matches. This CDR3 has 14 residues. TCRdb re-derived calls from the 5' RACE reads in MiXCR, one entry per CDR3 protein. The table includes 65,000 to 95,000 distinct CDR3 sequences, around 10% detected once. Sequencing used whole blood, obtained at baseline. This chain connects TRBV6-5 to TRBJ2-6; 7 nucleotides match TRBD1. The sequence came from an adult who was a healthcare worker with PCR-confirmed SARS-CoV-2 infection or an uninfected control (not recorded which). The donor label of this sample is uncertain. CDR3 nucleotide sequence: TGTGCCAGCAGACAGGGGTATGGGGCCAACGTCCTGACTTTC. This translates into CASRQGYGANVLTF.